One and the same sample provided the 31 T cell receptor beta chains below, sequenced in a study of T cell clonality in common variable immunodeficiency. Generated by immunoSEQ multiplex PCR, the TCRdb table keeps only in-frame clones and is missing some. The sample has tens of thousands of clones, none seen only once; the top ten hold over 0.95%. Sequencing was performed on peripheral blood mononuclear cells. These receptors were taken from a person aged 18 to 70 in good health.

This clone was detected many times. The read halts 3 residues ahead of the CDR3 end, with the missing end drawn from the germline J gene. The chain recombines TRBV6-1 with TRBJ2-5, with 12 bases matching TRBD2. CDR3 length equals 15 residues. Germline lookup yields CDR1 MNHNS and CDR2 SASEGT. With V trimmed by 4 bases and J by 2 bases, 2 bases remained unmatched. The CDR3: CASSVLAGGQETQYF. CDR3 DNA, as far as it was read: TGTGCCAGCAGTGTTCTAGCGGGAGGGCAAGAGACC.

This clone was counted many times. The CDR3 end falls 3 residues outside the read, so it is completed with the germline J gene. This chain joins TRBV19 and TRBJ2-1; a weak D match, TRBD1 (6 bases). The V and J ends lost 7 bases and 8 bases respectively, with 18 bases between them. Germline V lookup: CDR1 LNHDA, CDR2 SQIVND (reference sequence). This CDR3 is built from 14 residues. The CDR3 sequence: CASNRAGVLDEQFF. The sequenced part of the CDR3 DNA is TGTGCCAGTAACCGGGCAGGGGTATTGGATGAG.

In its sample, this clone was seen many times. The CDR3 goes on 3 residues after the read ends, and that part is filled in from the germline J gene. This sequence joins TRBV9 and TRBJ2-1; TRBD1 matches 7 bases. J lost 4 bases, V lost 3 bases, and 7 bases had no gene match. The CDR3 loop spans 15 amino acids. CDR1 and CDR2 (germline): SGDLS, YYNGEE. The sequenced part of the CDR3 DNA is TGTGCCAGCAGCGCCTCCGGGACAGCATACAATGAG. Translating gives CASSASGTAYNE. The full CDR3 protein is CASSASGTAYNEQFF.

This clone came up many times. The CDR3: CASSVDRGLYEQYF. The DNA read from the CDR3 is TGTGCCAGCAGCGTCGACAGGGGGCTCTACGAG. The gene calls are TRBV5-8 and TRBJ2-7; TRBD1 agrees at 10 bases. The read stops 3 residues short of the end of the CDR3; the missing end is completed from the germline J gene. V was pared by 4 bases and J by 3 bases, with 4 bases of the junction left unmatched. The CDR3 extends over 14 amino acids. Germline CDR1 SGHTS, CDR2 YDEGEE.

This clone came up many times. The CDR3 end is not reached by the read, which stops 3 residues before it; the germline J gene fills it in. The chain has TRBV29-1 and TRBJ2-1; D is perhaps TRBD1 (6 bases). The CDR3 extends over 16 amino acids. The V gene lost 1 base and the J gene lost 1 base, with 14 bases spanning the gap. CDR1 SQVTM and CDR2 ANQGSEA come from the germline V gene. The chain's CDR3 is CSVEGGRRGSYNEQFF. The part of the CDR3 DNA that was read is TGCAGCGTTGAAGGGGGGCGGAGAGGGTCCTACAATGAG.

This clone showed up many times. The missing CDR3 end, 3 residues past where the read stops, is filled in from the germline J gene. V gene TRBV19 combines with J gene TRBJ1-5; 8 bases line up with TRBD1. The trim removed 5 bases at V and 6 bases at J, leaving 9 bases unmatched. Germline V CDR1 and CDR2: LNHDA, SQIVND (reference sequence). The CDR3 consists of 15 residues. CDR3 region: CASSQTGERGQPQHF. The sequenced part of the CDR3 DNA is TGTGCCAGTAGTCAGACAGGGGAAAGGGGTCAGCCC.

This clone was observed at least ten times. The read ends 3 residues shy of where the CDR3 ends; the end is completed using the germline J gene. The rearrangement links TRBV7-9 to TRBJ2-1, with D possibly matching TRBD2 (5 bases). The germline gives CDR1 SEHNR, CDR2 FQNEAQ (reference sequence). The CDR3 covers 15 residues. Trimming cost V 5 bases and J 0 bases, with 11 bases left between them. The CDR3 loop is CASSPAVRSYNEQFF. Partial CDR3 DNA: TGTGCCAGCAGCCCAGCGGTTCGCTCCTACAATGAG.

This clone appeared many times. The CDR3 is cut off 3 residues early in the read; its end comes from the germline J gene. J is TRBJ1-6 and V is TRBV20-1, with D possibly matching TRBD1 (5 bases). The CDR3 runs 16 residues. V lost 3 bases, J lost 5 bases, and 17 bases lay in between. CDR1 is DFQATT, CDR2 SNEGSKA, per germline (reference sequence). The CDR3 spells CSARRSGWGDNSPLHF. The covered CDR3 bases are TGCAGTGCTAGGAGGAGTGGGTGGGGGGATAATTCACCC.

Ten or more counts support this clone. The part of the CDR3 DNA that was read is TGTGCCAGCAGCCTATCTAGCGGGCCCTACAATGAG. It is translated as CASSLSSGPYNE. The CDR3 in its entirety is CASSLSSGPYNEQFF. The chain is built from TRBV3-1 (or the pseudogene TRBV3-2) and TRBJ2-1; the match to TRBD2 covers 8 bases. The read halts 3 residues ahead of the CDR3 end, with the missing end drawn from the germline J gene. V was pared by 4 bases and J by 2 bases, with 4 bases of the junction left unmatched. CDR1 LGHDT and CDR2 YNNKEL come from the germline V gene (reference sequence). CDR3 size: 15 residues.

There are many counts of this clone. The read falls 3 residues short of the CDR3 end, and the missing part is taken from the germline J gene. V and J are TRBV19 and TRBJ2-5; the match to TRBD1 covers 11 bases. This CDR3 contains 16 residues. V shed 1 base and J 4 bases; nucleotides not matched to a gene: 5. Germline loops: CDR1 LNHDA, CDR2 SQIVND (reference sequence). CDR3 bases read: TGTGCCAGTAGTATAGTGAGGGACAGGGGGAGAGAGACC. It yields the protein CASSIVRDRGRET. The whole CDR3 region reads CASSIVRDRGRETQYF.

In its sample, this clone was seen many times. The CDR3 end is not reached by the read, which stops 3 residues before it; the germline J gene fills it in. The chain combines TRBV7-2 with TRBJ1-2, with 7 bases lining up with TRBD1. V shed 5 bases, J shed 7 bases, and the junction held 7 bases outside the gene matches. Germline V lookup: CDR1 SGHTA, CDR2 FQGNSA. The length of the CDR3 is 13 residues. The part of the CDR3 DNA that was read is TGTGCCAGCAGCGAGCAGGGGGTGGGTGGC. Translating it yields CASSEQGVGG. The full CDR3 reads CASSEQGVGGYTF.

This clone was picked up many times. The CDR3 extends 3 residues past the end of the read, so its final part is completed from the germline J gene. The V and J genes are TRBV20-1 and TRBJ1-1, with D uncertain. Trimming left V 4 bases short and J 6 bases short, with 6 bases between. The CDR3 extends over 10 amino acids. Germline V gene sequence: CDR1 DFQATT, CDR2 SNEGSKA (reference sequence). The part of the CDR3 DNA that was read is TGCAGTGCTATGAGGTCTGAA. Translating it yields CSAMRSE. The full-length CDR3 reads as CSAMRSEAFF.

This clone was observed many times. The observed sequence ends 3 residues before the CDR3 terminus, with the missing tail filled in from the germline J gene. This chain joins TRBV7-2 and TRBJ1-1; TRBD1 agrees at 9 bases. Germline CDR1 and CDR2: SGHTA and FQGNSA. The length of the CDR3 is 13 residues. The DNA read from the CDR3 is TGTGCCAGCAGCTCGGGACAGGGTTTGGAA. Translation: CASSSGQGLE. The entire CDR3 protein is CASSSGQGLEAFF.

In its sample, this clone was seen many times. The sequenced part of the CDR3 DNA is TGCAGTGCTAGAGCCCTGAGGAGGGTAGCGGGAGCTGTTCGATACGAG. Its protein product is CSARALRRVAGAVRYE. The full CDR3 sequence reads CSARALRRVAGAVRYEQYF. The J gene is TRBJ2-7, the V gene TRBV20-1, with 9 nucleotides matching TRBD2. The read terminates 3 residues before the CDR3 end, so the remaining end is supplied by the germline J gene. Germline CDR1 reads DFQATT; CDR2 reads SNEGSKA (reference sequence). With 1 base clipped from V and 4 bases from J, the junction kept 20 bases outside the gene matches. The CDR3 is made up of 19 amino acids.

This clone showed up many times. The junction differs from germline at one of its ends, possibly a read error. Incomplete CDR3 DNA: TGCGCCGGCAGCTCCCCCGGGTTTGGGGCCAACGTC. Its protein product is CAGSSPGFGANV. The CDR3 in full is CAGSSPGFGANVLTF. The J gene is TRBJ2-6, the V gene TRBV5-1; unclear D gene. The read terminates 3 residues ahead of where the CDR3 ends, so the germline J gene completes it. The CDR3 spans 15 residues. Germline CDR1 is SGHRS and CDR2 is YFSETQ.

This clone was recorded at least ten times. The read halts 3 residues ahead of the CDR3 end, with the missing end drawn from the germline J gene. The chain recombines TRBV9 with TRBJ1-1, with D tentatively TRBD1 (5 bases). Germline loops: CDR1 SGDLS, CDR2 YYNGEE. This CDR3 is built from 14 residues. V was pared by 0 bases and J by 0 bases, with 6 bases between. The DNA read from the CDR3 is TGTGCCAGCAGCGTAGAGGGGATGAACACTGAA. As protein: CASSVEGMNTE. The whole CDR3 reads CASSVEGMNTEAFF.

This clone was recorded at least ten times. One junction end does not reproduce the germline sequence, and a read error may be involved. The read ends 3 residues early relative to the CDR3; the germline J gene fills the gap. The J gene is TRBJ1-1, the V gene TRBV4-2; D gene uncertain. The CDR3 consists of 14 residues. The germline gives CDR1 LGHNA, CDR2 YNFKEQ. The DNA read from the CDR3 is TGCGCCAGCAGCCAAGGTCCTCGGAACACTGAA. It specifies CASSQGPRNTE. The full CDR3 protein reads CASSQGPRNTEAFF.

There are many counts of this clone. The missing CDR3 end, 3 residues past where the read stops, is filled in from the germline J gene. This sequence joins TRBV29-1 and TRBJ2-3; 7 bases fit TRBD1. The CDR3 runs 14 residues. Unmatched junction bases numbered 7, after V lost 7 bases and J lost 0 bases. The V gene's germline CDR1 is SQVTM and CDR2 ANQGSEA. CDR3 in amino acids: CSGNGQESTDTQYF. CDR3 DNA, as far as it was read: TGCAGCGGAAATGGACAGGAAAGCACAGATACG.

Many counts were recorded for this clone. Read coverage stops 3 residues before the CDR3 terminus; the germline J gene supplies the remainder. The gene calls are TRBV30 and TRBJ1-4; D gene ambiguous. V was shortened by 0 bases and J by 7 bases, with 15 bases between the two germline ends. The CDR3 spans 15 residues. Per germline, CDR1 GTSNPN and CDR2 SVGIG (reference sequence). CDR3 DNA (partial): TGTGCCTGGAGTGTATTCTCTTCGGGGAGTGAAAAA. Translating gives CAWSVFSSGSEK. The complete CDR3 protein is CAWSVFSSGSEKLFF.

This clone has a count of ten or more. A read error may produce the germline difference seen at one junction end. Read data end 3 residues before the CDR3 end; the end is taken from the germline J gene. The chain is built from TRBV4-2 and TRBJ1-5; TRBD1 matches 10 bases. CDR1 is LGHNA and CDR2 is YNFKEQ in the germline V gene. There are 17 residues in the CDR3. The CDR3 is CASSQARVTGGIQPQHF. The covered CDR3 bases are TGCGCCAGCAGCCAAGCAAGGGTGACAGGGGGCATTCAGCCC.

This clone has ten or more counts. The read terminates 3 residues before the CDR3 end, so the remaining end is supplied by the germline J gene. The chain links TRBV18 to TRBJ1-5; unclear D gene. This CDR3 is built from 14 residues. CDR1 KGHSH and CDR2 LQKENI come from the germline V gene. Trimming removed 4 bases from V and 3 bases from J, with 10 bases in between. CDR3 DNA, as far as it was read: TGTGCCAGCTCACAGGCGGGATACAATCAGCCC. Translated: CASSQAGYNQP. The complete CDR3 protein is CASSQAGYNQPQHF.

This clone was seen ten or more times. With the read ending 3 residues before the CDR3 end, the germline J gene is used to fill in that end. The chain couples TRBV19 to TRBJ2-1, with D maybe TRBD1 (5 bases). The CDR3 is 15 residues long. Between the trimmed V and J ends, which lost 2 bases and 7 bases, there was a span of 15 bases. Germline assignment: CDR1 LNHDA and CDR2 SQIVND (reference sequence). Incomplete CDR3 DNA: TGTGCCAGTAGTATATTGGTTTGGGGCATGAATGAG. It yields the protein CASSILVWGMNE. The whole CDR3 protein is CASSILVWGMNEQFF. Full variable domain (remainder filled in from reference TRBV19 and TRBJ2-1): DGGITQSPKYLFRKEGQNVTLSCEQNLNHDAMYWYRQDPGQGLRLIYYSQIVNDFQKGDIAEGYSVSREKKESFPLTVTSAQKNPTAFYLCASSILVWGMNEQFFGPGTRLTVL.

This clone was detected many times. The sequenced fragment ends 3 residues before the CDR3 boundary, so the rest is inferred from the germline J gene. The chain employs TRBV5-1 and TRBJ2-7, with 8 bases lining up with TRBD1. The CDR3 has 16 amino acids. With 3 bases clipped from V and 3 bases from J, the junction kept 11 bases outside the gene matches. Looked up from germline, CDR1 is SGHRS and CDR2 is YFSETQ. This CDR3 is CASSSGQGATSYEQYF. Incomplete CDR3 DNA: TGCGCCAGCAGCTCAGGACAGGGCGCGACGAGCTACGAG.

This clone was detected many times. Read sequence stops 3 residues before the CDR3 end, and the germline J gene provides the missing end. The chain joins TRBV5-6 to TRBJ1-2; D is possibly TRBD1 (5 bases). V was trimmed by 2 bases and J by 0 bases, leaving 8 bases between them. From germline, CDR1 is SGHDT and CDR2 YYEEEE. This CDR3 has 14 amino acids. The CDR3 here is CASSFIQANYGYTF. The DNA read from the CDR3 is TGTGCCAGCAGCTTTATACAGGCTAACTATGGC.

This clone has a count of ten or more. The sequence runs out 3 residues before the end of the CDR3; the remainder is reconstructed from the germline J gene. The chain combines TRBV27 with TRBJ2-2; a weak D match, TRBD2 (5 bases). CDR1 and CDR2 (germline): MNHEY, SMNVEV (reference sequence). V lost 5 bases to trimming and J lost 7 bases, with 14 bases between them. The CDR3 is 14 amino acids. The CDR3 DNA, read in part, is TGTGCCAGCAGTCCCTTACATCGGGGCGGGGAG. This translates into CASSPLHRGGE. The full CDR3 is CASSPLHRGGELFF.

This clone was counted at least ten times. Coverage ceases 3 residues before the CDR3 finishes, and the germline J gene fills in the end. The chain is built from TRBV29-1 and TRBJ2-1, with D possibly TRBD1 on 6 matching bases. Per the germline V gene, CDR1 is SQVTM and CDR2 is ANQGSEA. The CDR3 has 13 amino acids. The V and J ends lost 4 bases and 3 bases respectively, with 10 bases between them. The part of the CDR3 DNA that was read is TGCAGCGTTGGGACAGAGAGCTACAATGAG. Protein product: CSVGTESYNE. Given in full, the CDR3 is CSVGTESYNEQFF.

The table lists this clone with many counts. The read terminates 3 residues ahead of where the CDR3 ends, so the germline J gene completes it. The V gene is TRBV20-1, the J gene TRBJ2-1; D possibly corresponds to TRBD2 (5 bases). V lost 3 bases and J lost 4, with 13 bases in between. The CDR3 has 14 amino acids. CDR1 and CDR2 (germline): DFQATT, SNEGSKA (reference sequence). CDR3 bases read: TGCAGTGCTAGGCGCCTGGACTTGTACAATGAG. This gives the protein CSARRLDLYNE. The full CDR3 sequence reads CSARRLDLYNEQFF.

There are many counts of this clone. Coverage ceases 3 residues before the CDR3 finishes, and the germline J gene fills in the end. The V gene is TRBV7-2, the J gene TRBJ1-5; no reliable D call. Trimming took 5 bases from V and 5 from J, leaving 10 bases between them. CDR1 SGHTA and CDR2 FQGNSA come from the germline V gene. The CDR3 covers 13 residues. The sequenced part of the CDR3 DNA is TGTGCCAGCAGCGCGCAAGGGTATCAGCCC. Its translation is CASSAQGYQP. The complete CDR3 protein is CASSAQGYQPQHF.

This clone has at least ten counts. The missing CDR3 end, 3 residues past where the read stops, is filled in from the germline J gene. J is TRBJ1-1 and V is TRBV4-2; TRBD1 is a possible D gene (5 bases). V shed 1 base and J shed 0 bases, with 6 bases lying between them. CDR3 size: 14 residues. CDR1 is LGHNA, CDR2 YNFKEQ, per germline. The part of the CDR3 DNA that was read is TGTGCCAGCAGCCAAGGACAGATGAACACTGAA. Translated: CASSQGQMNTE. The CDR3 in its entirety is CASSQGQMNTEAFF.

This clone was seen many times. With the read ending 3 residues before the CDR3 end, the germline J gene is used to fill in that end. The chain is built from TRBV19 and TRBJ2-7; D remains unclear. Germline CDR1 LNHDA, CDR2 SQIVND (reference sequence). The CDR3 has 14 residues. V lost 7 bases and J lost 2, with 15 bases in between. CDR3 sequence: CASKFRQAAYEQYF. The CDR3 bases that were read are TGTGCCAGTAAGTTTCGGCAGGCAGCCTACGAG.

In this sample, this clone turned up many times. With the read ending 3 residues before the CDR3 end, the germline J gene is used to fill in that end. This sequence joins TRBV20-1 and TRBJ2-3; the match to TRBD1 covers 7 bases. CDR1 DFQATT and CDR2 SNEGSKA come from the germline V gene (reference sequence). CDR3 length: 14 residues. Germline trimming cut 3 bases from V and 4 bases from J; bases unmatched to any gene: 7. The covered CDR3 bases are TGCAGTGCTAGCACAGGGGAGTTAGCAGATACG. Translation: CSASTGELADT. From start to end, the CDR3 is CSASTGELADTQYF.